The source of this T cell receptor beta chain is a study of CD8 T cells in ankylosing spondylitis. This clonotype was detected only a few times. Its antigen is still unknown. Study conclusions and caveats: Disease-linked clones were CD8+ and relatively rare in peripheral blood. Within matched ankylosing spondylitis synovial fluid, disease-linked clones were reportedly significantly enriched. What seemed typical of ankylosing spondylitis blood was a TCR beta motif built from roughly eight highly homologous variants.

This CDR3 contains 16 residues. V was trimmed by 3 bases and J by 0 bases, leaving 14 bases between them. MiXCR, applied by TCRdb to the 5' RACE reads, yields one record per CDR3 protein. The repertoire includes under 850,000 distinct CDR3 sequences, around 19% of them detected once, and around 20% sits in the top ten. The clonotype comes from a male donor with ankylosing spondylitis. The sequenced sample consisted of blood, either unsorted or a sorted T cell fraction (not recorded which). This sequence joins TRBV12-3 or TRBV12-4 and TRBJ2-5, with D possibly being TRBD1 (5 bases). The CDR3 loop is CASSFSRTPYQETQYF. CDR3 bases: TGTGCCAGCAGTTTTTCCCGGACACCGTACCAAGAGACCCAGTACTTC.